This is a list of T cell receptor beta chains from one sample in a study of cytomegalovirus exposure and HLA in healthy donors. Data came from immunoSEQ multiplex PCR; TCRdb stores just in-frame clones and leaves some out. The sample lists about 170,000 clones, 75% to 90% occurring once. The sequenced material came from PBMCs. All receptors derive from a male donor in good health and CMV-seronegative. Each CDR3 is given with its conserved first and last residue. Fields, in order: V gene, J gene, clone size, D gene, CDR3 protein, CDR3 DNA. The D gene is left open where the match is weak. A clone size is listed for some rows: how often the clone was seen (once, few, many), or a class if it is expanded.

>TRBV7-9|TRBJ1-5|-|-
CASSLVGQPQHF
TGTGCCAGCAGCTTAGTCGGTCAGCCCCAGCATTTT
>TRBV15|TRBJ1-2|-|TRBD1
CATQSDRGYGYTF
TGTGCCACCCAATCGGACAGGGGCTATGGCTACACCTTC
>TRBV18|TRBJ1-2|-|TRBD1
CASSLPGTGGEGYTF
TGTGCCAGCTCACTACCAGGGACAGGGGGAGAAGGCTACACCTTC
>TRBV7-2|TRBJ1-3|-|-
CASSPHSWAQTVGNTIYF
TGTGCCAGCAGCCCCCACAGTTGGGCACAGACCGTTGGGAACACCATATATTTT
>TRBV4-1|TRBJ2-2|-|-
CASSQAPGYTGELFF
TGCGCCAGCAGCCAAGCGCCAGGGTACACCGGGGAGCTGTTTTTT
>TRBV4-2|TRBJ2-3|-|-
CASSQTSVATDTQYF
TGTGCCAGCAGCCAAACTTCTGTAGCAACAGATACGCAGTATTTT
>TRBV5-1|TRBJ2-2|-|TRBD1
CASSLVPPGTDKTGELFF
TGCGCCAGCAGCTTGGTTCCCCCCGGGACAGACAAAACCGGGGAGCTGTTTTTT
>TRBV5-4|TRBJ2-1|-|-
CASSLFDGRPGNEQFF
TGTGCCAGCAGCTTGTTCGATGGCCGCCCCGGGAATGAGCAGTTCTTC
>TRBV9|TRBJ2-4|-|TRBD1
CASSPRTGQNIQYF
TGTGCCAGCAGCCCCCGGACAGGGCAGAACATTCAGTACTTC
>TRBV18|TRBJ2-1|-|TRBD1
CASSPETGAYNEQFF
TGTGCCAGCTCACCAGAGACAGGGGCCTACAATGAGCAGTTCTTC
>TRBV7-2|TRBJ2-7|-|-
CASSHDRSASYEQYF
TGTGCCAGCAGCCACGACAGATCCGCTTCCTACGAGCAGTACTTC
>TRBV7-9|TRBJ2-3|once|-
CASSLVPQNTDTQYF
TGTGCCAGCAGCTTAGTTCCCCAGAACACAGATACGCAGTATTTT
>TRBV6-1|TRBJ2-5|-|-
CASSPRRGVQETQYF
TGTGCCAGCAGCCCTCGGAGGGGCGTTCAAGAGACCCAGTACTTC
>TRBV14|TRBJ2-2|few|TRBD2
CASSRTRVGGELFF
TGTGCCAGCAGCCGGACTAGGGTCGGCGGGGAGCTGTTTTTT
>TRBV2|TRBJ1-5|few|TRBD1
CASRLQGAGNQPQHF
TGTGCCAGCAGGTTACAGGGGGCCGGCAATCAGCCCCAGCATTTT
>TRBV27|TRBJ2-4|-|TRBD1
CASSLGRGGGNIQYF
TGTGCCAGCAGTCTAGGGAGAGGGGGCGGAAACATTCAGTACTTC
>TRBV4-1|TRBJ1-6|-|-
CASRHGSGYWSPLHF
TGCGCCAGCAGGCACGGGTCGGGATATTGGTCACCCCTCCACTTT
>TRBV2|TRBJ2-5|once|-
CASSEVQVVTQYF
TGTGCCAGCAGTGAAGTGCAGGTGGTGACCCAGTACTTC
>TRBV27|TRBJ2-2|-|-
CASSTRNTGELFF
TGTGCCAGCAGTACCAGAAACACCGGGGAGCTGTTTTTT
>TRBV18|TRBJ2-5|-|TRBD1
CASSPPDRVETQYF
TGTGCCAGCTCACCACCGGACAGGGTAGAGACCCAGTACTTC
>TRBV18|TRBJ1-1|-|TRBD1
CASSLTGDTEAFF
TGTGCCAGCTCACTGACAGGGGACACTGAAGCTTTCTTT
>TRBV5-6|TRBJ1-1|-|-
CASSLLGPTEAFF
TGTGCCAGCAGCTTGCTGGGGCCCACTGAAGCTTTCTTT
>TRBV5-5|TRBJ2-5|-|TRBD2
CASSLQLARVTQYF
TGTGCCAGCAGCTTACAACTAGCGAGGGTGACCCAGTACTTC
>TRBV7-9|TRBJ1-1|-|-
CASSLAWRGANTEAFF
TGTGCCAGCAGCTTAGCATGGCGGGGGGCGAACACTGAAGCTTTCTTT
>TRBV5-6|TRBJ2-7|-|-
CASSLVAFQEQYF
TGTGCCAGCAGCTTGGTGGCCTTTCAGGAGCAGTACTTC
>TRBV5-1|TRBJ1-5|-|TRBD1
CASSPDRGNQPQHF
TGCGCCAGCAGCCCCGACAGGGGGAATCAGCCCCAGCATTTT
>TRBV6-1|TRBJ2-1|-|TRBD1
CASRPGQGHEQFF
TGTGCCAGCAGGCCGGGACAGGGGCATGAGCAGTTCTTC
>TRBV11-3|TRBJ2-3|-|TRBD1
CASSLGQGLSDTQYF
TGTGCCAGCAGCTTGGGACAGGGATTATCAGATACGCAGTATTTT
>TRBV5-1|TRBJ2-5|-|TRBD1
CASSTSGDSRTQYF
TGCGCCAGCAGCACGTCCGGGGACAGCAGGACCCAGTACTTC
>TRBV19|TRBJ2-1|-|-
CASSTAQTRGGRGEQFF
TGTGCCAGTAGTACAGCCCAGACGAGGGGGGGAAGAGGTGAGCAGTTCTTC
>TRBV5-4|TRBJ2-3|-|-
CASSSNGGSLDTQYF
TGTGCCAGCAGCTCCAATGGCGGTAGTTTAGATACGCAGTATTTT
>TRBV10-3|TRBJ1-5|-|-
CAISGTQDQPQHF
TGTGCCATCAGCGGGACACAGGATCAGCCCCAGCATTTT
>TRBV4-1|TRBJ1-4|-|-
CASSQGPARGANEKLFF
TGCGCCAGCAGCCAAGGGCCCGCCCGGGGAGCTAATGAAAAACTGTTTTTT
>TRBV7-9|TRBJ2-5|-|-
CASSLVRGVAETQYF
TGTGCCAGCAGCTTAGTTCGCGGCGTCGCGGAGACCCAGTACTTC
>TRBV13|TRBJ2-7|-|-
CASSPRKGLVWEQYF
TGTGCCAGCAGCCCACGGAAAGGACTCGTTTGGGAGCAGTACTTC
>TRBV7-2|TRBJ2-3|-|-
CASSSTDTQYF
TGTGCCAGCAGCTCTACAGATACGCAGTATTTT
>TRBV7-2|TRBJ1-5|-|-
CASSPGGPRGIQPQHF
TGTGCCAGCAGCCCGGGGGGCCCCCGGGGAATCCAGCCCCAGCATTTT
>TRBV2|TRBJ2-2|-|-
CASSESEAGTGELFF
TGTGCCAGCAGTGAGTCAGAGGCTGGCACCGGGGAGCTGTTTTTT
>TRBV5-5|TRBJ2-4|-|TRBD1
CASSTGVAKNIQYF
TGTGCCAGCAGCACAGGGGTTGCCAAAAACATTCAGTACTTC
>TRBV7-2|TRBJ1-6|-|-
CASSGIRGDNSPLHF
TGTGCCAGCAGCGGAATCAGGGGAGACAATTCACCCCTCCACTTT
>TRBV29-1|TRBJ2-7|-|-
CSVVQGLGEQYF
TGCAGCGTTGTCCAGGGATTAGGTGAGCAGTACTTC
>TRBV6-1|TRBJ2-2|-|TRBD1
CASRSGGAGTGELFF
TGTGCCAGCAGGTCAGGGGGCGCGGGGACCGGGGAGCTGTTTTTT
>TRBV30|TRBJ1-2|-|-
CASKWRDLRYGYTF
TGTGCCAGCAAATGGAGGGATTTGAGGTATGGCTACACCTTC
>TRBV30|TRBJ2-7|-|TRBD2
CGGSGRAGTYEQYF
TGTGGCGGGAGCGGGCGGGCTGGAACCTACGAGCAGTACTTC
>TRBV11-3|TRBJ1-1|-|-
CASSLLENTEAFF
TGTGCCAGCAGCCTACTAGAGAACACTGAAGCTTTCTTT
>TRBV30|TRBJ2-7|-|-
CAWSAQSYEQYF
TGTGCCTGGAGTGCACAGAGTTACGAGCAGTACTTC
>TRBV7-2|TRBJ1-2|-|-
CASSLGAGSRLSGYTF
TGTGCCAGCAGCTTAGGGGCAGGATCACGGTTGTCTGGCTACACCTTC
>TRBV5-1|TRBJ1-6|-|TRBD1
CASSTGQPNSPLHF
TGCGCCAGCAGCACGGGACAGCCAAATTCACCCCTCCACTTT
>TRBV7-9|TRBJ2-1|-|TRBD2
CSSSSWTSGAYNEQFF
TGTTCCAGCAGCTCATGGACTAGCGGGGCCTACAATGAGCAGTTCTTC
>TRBV2|TRBJ1-6|-|TRBD1
CAIFGTGGDSDSPLHF
TGTGCCATCTTTGGGACAGGGGGCGATTCGGATTCACCCCTCCACTTT
>TRBV7-9|TRBJ2-2|-|TRBD1
CASSSQGTYTGELFF
TGTGCCAGCAGCTCACAGGGGACGTACACCGGGGAGCTGTTTTTT
>TRBV6-1|TRBJ1-1|-|-
CASSGDRWNTEAFF
TGTGCCAGCAGTGGAGACAGGTGGAACACTGAAGCTTTCTTT
>TRBV18|TRBJ2-7|-|-
CASSPPRASSYEQYF
TGTGCCAGCTCACCACCGAGGGCGAGCTCCTACGAGCAGTACTTC
>TRBV6-5|TRBJ1-4|-|TRBD1
CASSYIGTGEEKLFF
TGTGCCAGCAGTTACATCGGGACAGGGGAAGAAAAACTGTTTTTT